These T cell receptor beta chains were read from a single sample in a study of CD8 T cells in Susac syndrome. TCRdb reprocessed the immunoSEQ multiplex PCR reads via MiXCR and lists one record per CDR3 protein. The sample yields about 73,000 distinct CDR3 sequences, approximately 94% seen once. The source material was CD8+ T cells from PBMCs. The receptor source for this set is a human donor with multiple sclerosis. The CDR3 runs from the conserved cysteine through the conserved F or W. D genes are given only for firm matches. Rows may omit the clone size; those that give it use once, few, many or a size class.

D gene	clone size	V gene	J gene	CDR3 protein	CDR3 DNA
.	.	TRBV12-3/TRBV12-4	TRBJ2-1	CASSLAVNEQFF	TGTGCCAGCAGTCTGGCGGTAAATGAGCAGTTCTTC
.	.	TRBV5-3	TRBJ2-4	CARSPGTEYF	TGTGCCAGAAGTCCCGGGACGGAGTACTTC
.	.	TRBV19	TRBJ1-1	CASSISGQTNTEAFF	TGTGCCAGTAGTATATCTGGCCAGACGAACACTGAAGCTTTCTTT
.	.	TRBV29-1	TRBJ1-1	CSVEDRWTEAFF	TGCAGCGTTGAAGATAGGTGGACTGAAGCTTTCTTT
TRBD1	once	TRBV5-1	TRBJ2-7	CASSLGGQVVDEQYF	TGCGCCAGCAGCTTGGGGGGACAGGTTGTTGACGAGCAGTACTTC
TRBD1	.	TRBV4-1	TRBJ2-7	CASSQGTGVGEQYF	TGCGCCAGCAGCCAAGGGACAGGGGTGGGAGAGCAGTACTTC
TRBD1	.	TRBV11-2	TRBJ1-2	CASSWDRGGYGYTF	TGTGCCAGCAGCTGGGACAGGGGAGGGTATGGCTACACCTTC
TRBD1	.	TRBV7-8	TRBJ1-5	CASSPTTRTGDQPQHF	TGTGCCAGCAGTCCTACCACCCGGACAGGAGATCAGCCCCAGCATTTT
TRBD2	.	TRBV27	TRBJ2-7	CASSPLTSGGREQYF	TGTGCCAGCAGTCCCCTGACTAGCGGTGGACGCGAGCAGTACTTC
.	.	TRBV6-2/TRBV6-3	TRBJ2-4	CASSLRFVKNIQYF	TGTGCCAGCAGTTTAAGGTTCGTCAAAAACATTCAGTACTTC
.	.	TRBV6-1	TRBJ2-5	CASSEGTGEAETQYF	TGTGCCAGCAGTGAAGGAACGGGAGAGGCAGAGACCCAGTACTTC
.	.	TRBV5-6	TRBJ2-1	CASSSRSSSYNEQFF	TGTGCCAGCAGCTCGCGATCTTCCTCCTACAATGAGCAGTTCTTC
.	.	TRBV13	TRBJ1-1	CASSLERGEAFF	TGTGCCAGCAGCTTAGAACGGGGTGAAGCTTTCTTT
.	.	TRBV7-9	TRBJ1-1	CASSSRARNNEAFF	TGTGCCAGCAGCTCCCGGGCCCGAAATAATGAAGCTTTCTTT
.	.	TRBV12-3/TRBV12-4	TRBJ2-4	CASRSGDYPKNIQYF	TGTGCCAGCAGGTCGGGCGACTACCCCAAAAACATTCAGTACTTC
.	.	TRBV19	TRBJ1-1	CASKNPGPSREAFF	TGTGCCAGTAAAAATCCTGGACCGTCTCGCGAAGCTTTCTTT
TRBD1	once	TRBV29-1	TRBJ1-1	CSARTGGPEAFF	TGCAGCGCTCGGACAGGGGGGCCTGAAGCTTTCTTT
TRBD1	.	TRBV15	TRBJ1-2	CATQGEYGYTF	TGTGCCACACAGGGGGAATATGGCTACACCTTC
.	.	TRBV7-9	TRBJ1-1	CASSPDGWPEAFF	TGTGCCAGCAGCCCTGACGGGTGGCCTGAAGCTTTCTTT
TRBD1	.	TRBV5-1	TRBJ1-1	CASSLDRGSLGAFF	TGCGCCAGCAGCTTGGACAGGGGAAGTTTGGGGGCTTTCTTT
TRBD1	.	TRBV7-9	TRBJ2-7	CASSQTRDRGRNEQYF	TGTGCCAGCAGCCAAACTAGGGACAGGGGTCGGAACGAGCAGTACTTC
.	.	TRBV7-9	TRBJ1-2	CASIPPLYGYTF	TGTGCCAGCATCCCGCCGCTCTATGGCTACACCTTC
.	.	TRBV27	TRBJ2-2	CASRLGANTGELFF	TGTGCCAGCAGGCTGGGCGCGAACACCGGGGAGCTGTTTTTT
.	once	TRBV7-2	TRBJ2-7	CASSLERRYEQYF	TGTGCCAGCAGCTTAGAGCGTCGCTACGAGCAGTACTTC
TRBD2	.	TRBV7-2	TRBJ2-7	CASSSGRTSVYEQYF	TGTGCCAGCAGCTCTGGAAGGACTAGCGTCTACGAGCAGTACTTC
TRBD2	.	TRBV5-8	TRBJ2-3	CASSFGLADTDTQYF	TGTGCCAGCAGCTTCGGACTAGCGGACACAGATACGCAGTATTTT
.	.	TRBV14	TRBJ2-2	CASSQVQAGELFF	TGTGCCAGCAGCCAAGTCCAGGCCGGGGAGCTGTTTTTT
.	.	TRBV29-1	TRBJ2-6	CSVDLRGQPISGANVLTF	TGCAGCGTCGACCTTAGGGGACAACCTATCTCTGGGGCCAACGTCCTGACTTTC
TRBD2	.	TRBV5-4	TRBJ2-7	CASSLEGGRLAGGPRSYEQYF	TGTGCCAGCAGCTTGGAAGGTGGGAGACTAGCGGGAGGTCCCCGATCATACGAGCAGTACTTC
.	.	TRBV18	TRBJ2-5	CASSPTDLRRETQYF	TGTGCCAGCTCACCAACCGATCTAAGGCGGGAGACCCAGTACTTC
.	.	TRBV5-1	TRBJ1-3	CASSLAGENLRRNTIYF	TGCGCCAGCAGCTTGGCGGGCGAGAATCTTCGACGAAACACCATATATTTT
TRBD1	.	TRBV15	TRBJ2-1	CATSASPGGNEQFF	TGTGCCACCAGCGCCTCCCCAGGGGGCAATGAGCAGTTCTTC
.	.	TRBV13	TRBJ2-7	CASSLSPSTYEQYF	TGTGCCAGCAGCTTATCACCCTCGACCTACGAGCAGTACTTC
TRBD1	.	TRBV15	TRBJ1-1	CATSRNYRGMMNTEAFF	TGTGCCACCAGCAGAAATTACAGGGGGATGATGAACACTGAAGCTTTCTTT
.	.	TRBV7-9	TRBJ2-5	CASSFRQLETQYF	TGTGCCAGCAGCTTTAGACAGTTAGAGACCCAGTACTTC
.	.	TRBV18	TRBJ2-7	CASSPNKEQSYEQYF	TGTGCCAGCTCACCCAATAAGGAACAGAGCTACGAGCAGTACTTC
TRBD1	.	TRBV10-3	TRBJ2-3	CAIRDRVDTDTQYF	TGTGCCATCAGAGACAGGGTGGACACAGATACGCAGTATTTT
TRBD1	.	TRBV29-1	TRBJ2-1	CSAFTGQANEQFF	TGCAGCGCATTTACGGGACAGGCCAATGAGCAGTTCTTC
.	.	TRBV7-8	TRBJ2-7	CASSPQGSSYEQYF	TGTGCCAGCAGCCCTCAGGGGAGCTCCTACGAGCAGTACTTC
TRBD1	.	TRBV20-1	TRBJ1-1	CSAPDRVNTEAFF	TGCAGTGCCCCGGACAGGGTGAACACTGAAGCTTTCTTT
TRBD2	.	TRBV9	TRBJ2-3	CASSAAGGPRKDTQYF	TGTGCCAGCAGCGCCGCGGGGGGGCCTAGGAAAGATACGCAGTATTTT
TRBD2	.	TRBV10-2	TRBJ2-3	CASSEGLAATDTQYF	TGCGCCAGCAGTGAGGGACTAGCGGCCACAGATACGCAGTATTTT
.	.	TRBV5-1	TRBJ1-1	CASSPGTENTEAFF	TGCGCCAGCAGCCCAGGGACCGAGAACACTGAAGCTTTCTTT
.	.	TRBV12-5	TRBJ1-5	CASEVGGLSNQPQHF	TGTGCTAGTGAGGTCGGAGGACTGAGCAATCAGCCCCAGCATTTT
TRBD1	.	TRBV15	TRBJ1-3	CATSQGTGASLVSGNTIYF	TGTGCCACCAGCCAAGGGACAGGGGCCTCCTTGGTCTCTGGAAACACCATATATTTT
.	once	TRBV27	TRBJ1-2	CASSVDSSYGYTF	TGTGCCAGCAGTGTGGACAGCTCCTATGGCTACACCTTC
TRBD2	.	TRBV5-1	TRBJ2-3	CASSLSLAGGPSTDTQYF	TGCGCCAGCAGCTTGAGTCTAGCGGGGGGCCCTAGCACAGATACGCAGTATTTT
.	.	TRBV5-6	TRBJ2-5	CASSLGASKTQYF	TGTGCCAGCAGCTTGGGGGCTAGTAAGACCCAGTACTTC
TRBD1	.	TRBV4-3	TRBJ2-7	CASSLRGSVYEQYF	TGCGCCAGCAGCCTCAGGGGGTCAGTCTACGAGCAGTACTTC
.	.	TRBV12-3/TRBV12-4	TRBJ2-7	CASSLEWDTNEQYF	TGTGCCAGCAGTTTAGAATGGGACACGAACGAGCAGTACTTC
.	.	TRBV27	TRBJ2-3	CASKPTGTDTQYF	TGTGCCAGCAAACCCACAGGGACAGATACGCAGTATTTT
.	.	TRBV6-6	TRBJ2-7	CASTSMGYEQYF	TGTGCCAGCACTTCCATGGGCTACGAGCAGTACTTC
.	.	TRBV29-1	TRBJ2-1	CSVGHDDEQFF	TGCAGCGTTGGCCACGATGATGAGCAGTTCTTC
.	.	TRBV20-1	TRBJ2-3	CSAQSAASTDTQYF	TGCAGTGCTCAAAGCGCAGCTAGCACAGATACGCAGTATTTT
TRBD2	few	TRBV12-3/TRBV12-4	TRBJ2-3	CASSLAGSTDTQYF	TGTGCCAGCAGCTTAGCGGGTAGCACAGATACGCAGTATTTT
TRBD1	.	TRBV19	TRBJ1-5	CASTFRDRANQPQHF	TGTGCCAGTACCTTTCGGGACAGGGCGAATCAGCCCCAGCATTTT
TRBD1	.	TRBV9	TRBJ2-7	CASSEAGTESYEQYF	TGTGCCAGCAGCGAGGCCGGGACAGAGTCCTACGAGCAGTACTTC